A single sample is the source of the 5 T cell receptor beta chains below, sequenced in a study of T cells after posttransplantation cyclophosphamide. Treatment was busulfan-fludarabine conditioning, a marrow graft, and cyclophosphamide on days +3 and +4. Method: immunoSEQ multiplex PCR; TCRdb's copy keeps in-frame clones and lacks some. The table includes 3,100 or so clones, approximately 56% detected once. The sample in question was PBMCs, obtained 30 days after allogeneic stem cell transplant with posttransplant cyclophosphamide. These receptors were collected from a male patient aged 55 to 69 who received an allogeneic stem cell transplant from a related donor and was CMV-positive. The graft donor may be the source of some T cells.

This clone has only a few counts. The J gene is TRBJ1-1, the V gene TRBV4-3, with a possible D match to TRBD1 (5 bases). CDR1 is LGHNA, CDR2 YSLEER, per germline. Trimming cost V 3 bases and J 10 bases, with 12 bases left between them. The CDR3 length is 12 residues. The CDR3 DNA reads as TGCGCCAGCAGCCAGACCCGGGGGGTAGCTTTCTTT. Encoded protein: CASSQTRGVAFF.

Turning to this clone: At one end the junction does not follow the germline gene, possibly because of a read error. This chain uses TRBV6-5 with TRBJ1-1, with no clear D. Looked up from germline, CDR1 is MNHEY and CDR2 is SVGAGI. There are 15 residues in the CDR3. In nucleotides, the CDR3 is TGTGCCGGCAGGTTGCGGCTTCGGTGGAACACTGAAGCTTTCTTT. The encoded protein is CAGRLRLRWNTEAFF.

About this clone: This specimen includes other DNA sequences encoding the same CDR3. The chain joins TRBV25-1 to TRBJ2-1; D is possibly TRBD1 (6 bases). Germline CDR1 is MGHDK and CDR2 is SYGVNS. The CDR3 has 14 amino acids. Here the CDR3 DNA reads TGTGCTAGCCGTTCCCTCGGAATGGGACAAGAGCAGTTCTTC. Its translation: CASRSLGMGQEQFF.

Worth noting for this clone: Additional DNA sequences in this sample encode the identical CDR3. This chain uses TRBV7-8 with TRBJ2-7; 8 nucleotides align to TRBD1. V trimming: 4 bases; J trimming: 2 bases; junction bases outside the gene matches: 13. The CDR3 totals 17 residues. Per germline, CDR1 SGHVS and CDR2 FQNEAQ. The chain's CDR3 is CASSSDRESRGPYEQYF. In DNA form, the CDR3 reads TGTGCCAGCAGCTCGGACAGGGAATCGAGAGGCCCCTACGAGCAGTACTTC.

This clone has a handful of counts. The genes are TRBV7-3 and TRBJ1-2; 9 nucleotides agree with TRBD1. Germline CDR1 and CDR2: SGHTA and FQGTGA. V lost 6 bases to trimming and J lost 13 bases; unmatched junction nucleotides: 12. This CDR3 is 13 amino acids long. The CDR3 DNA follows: TGTGCCAGCAGTTCAGACCGGGACAGGGTCCCCACCTTC. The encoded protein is CASSSDRDRVPTF. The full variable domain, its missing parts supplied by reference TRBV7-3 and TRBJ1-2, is GAGVSQTPSNKVTEKGKYVELRCDPISGHTALYWYRQSLGQGPEFLIYFQGTGAADDSGLPNDRFFAVRPEGSVSTLKIQRTERGDSAVYLCASSSDRDRVPTFGSGTRLTVV.